Below, 32 T cell receptor beta chains from the same sample are listed, as sequenced in a study of T cells in women clearing cervical HPV infection. Assay: immunoSEQ multiplex PCR; the TCRdb copy retains only in-frame clones and omits some. Its clone listing holds about 20,000 clones. Specimen: blood buffy coat. These receptors were collected from a woman aged 18 to 75 with a cervical HPV16 infection that either progressed to CIN3+ or cleared (not recorded which).

With respect to this clone: A junction end diverges from the germline sequence, so it may reflect a read error. The CDR3 is cut off 3 residues early in the read; its end comes from the germline J gene. V is TRBV14 and J is TRBJ1-4, with 7 positions matching TRBD1. The germline gives CDR1 SGHDN, CDR2 FVKESK. This CDR3 is built from 15 residues. CDR3 bases read: TGTGCCAGCAGCGAAGAGACAGGGCGTAATGAAAAA. Amino acid sequence: CASSEETGRNEK. The complete CDR3 protein is CASSEETGRNEKLFF.

For this clone: The sequenced fragment ends 3 residues before the CDR3 boundary, so the rest is inferred from the germline J gene. This chain connects TRBV5-1 to TRBJ1-6; 9 positions match TRBD1. The CDR3 extends over 16 amino acids. Per the germline V gene, CDR1 is SGHRS and CDR2 is YFSETQ. Unmatched junction bases numbered 10, after V lost 4 bases and J lost 8 bases. CDR3 DNA, as far as it was read: TGCGCCAGCAGCACCGGGACAGGGTCGAGGCATTCACCC. This sequence encodes CASSTGTGSRHSP. Given in full, the CDR3 is CASSTGTGSRHSPLHF.

Of note for this clone: The CDR3 is cut off 3 residues early in the read; its end comes from the germline J gene. The rearrangement links TRBV11-3 to TRBJ2-2; 7 positions match TRBD2. Looked up from germline, CDR1 is SGHNT and CDR2 is YENEEA. CDR3 length: 15 amino acids. Here the CDR3 reads CASSHQWGGNEKLFF. The sequenced CDR3 bases are TGTGCCAGCAGTCACCAATGGGGGGGAAATGAAAAG.

Points on this clone: The read falls 3 residues short of the CDR3 end, and the missing part is taken from the germline J gene. This sequence joins TRBV5-1 and TRBJ1-2, with 10 bases lining up with TRBD1. Trimming at V came to 0 bases and at J to 6 bases, leaving 2 bases not matched to a gene. Germline loops: CDR1 SGHRS, CDR2 YFSETQ. The CDR3 runs to 14 residues. Incomplete CDR3 DNA: TGCGCCAGCAGCTTGGGGACAGGGGGACATGGC. It is translated as CASSLGTGGHG. The whole CDR3 sequence reads CASSLGTGGHGYTF.

With regard to this clone: The read terminates 3 residues ahead of where the CDR3 ends, so the germline J gene completes it. The chain joins TRBV15 to TRBJ2-3; 7 bases are shared with TRBD1. Unmatched junction bases numbered 9, after V lost 4 bases and J lost 2 bases. This CDR3 has 16 residues. Looked up from germline, CDR1 is LNHNV and CDR2 is YYDKDF (reference sequence). The CDR3 DNA, read in part, is TGTGCCACCAGCATCAGATTGGGGACAGTCACAGATACG. Its protein is CATSIRLGTVTDT. The entire CDR3 sequence reads CATSIRLGTVTDTQYF.

Remarks on this clone: The read finishes 3 residues shy of the CDR3 end, and the germline J gene is used to complete it. The chain joins TRBV6-2 or TRBV6-3 to TRBJ2-2; TRBD2 matches 7 bases. Losses at the gene ends were 7 bases for V and 3 bases for J; bases not matched to a gene: 5. This CDR3 has 14 amino acids. In germline, CDR1 is MNHEY, CDR2 SVGEGT. The CDR3 bases that were read are TGTGCCAGCACGCAGCGGGGTTACACCGGGGAG. Translated, it gives CASTQRGYTGE. The full CDR3 sequence reads CASTQRGYTGELFF.

Note on this clone: Sequencing ends 3 residues short of the CDR3 end; the germline J gene provides the rest. The V gene is TRBV2, the J gene TRBJ2-5, with 7 nucleotides matching TRBD1. The junction had 6 bases not matched to a gene; V was cut back by 6 bases and J by 5 bases. The CDR3 has 13 residues. The V gene's germline CDR1 is SNHLY and CDR2 FYNNEI. The CDR3 is CASSEQGRETQYF. Incomplete CDR3 DNA: TGTGCCAGCAGCGAACAGGGGCGGGAGACC.

As to this clone: The CDR3 end is not reached by the read, which stops 3 residues before it; the germline J gene fills it in. The chain recombines TRBV19 with TRBJ1-2, with 7 bases that match TRBD1. This CDR3 has 16 amino acids. The V segment lost 5 bases and the J segment 4 bases; nucleotides outside the gene matches: 13. CDR1 and CDR2 from the germline V gene are LNHDA and SQIVND (reference sequence). The sequenced CDR3 bases are TGTGCCAGTAGTTCACCGGACAGGCTGGCCGGCTATGGC. Translation gives CASSSPDRLAGYG. The CDR3, in full, reads CASSSPDRLAGYGYTF.

This clone counts as medium-sized by frequency. The read finishes 3 residues shy of the CDR3 end, and the germline J gene is used to complete it. The V gene is TRBV20-1, the J gene TRBJ2-1; TRBD1 is a possible D gene (5 bases). Trimming left V 3 bases short and J 6 bases short, with 9 bases between. This CDR3 comprises 12 residues. The germline V gene encodes CDR1 DFQATT and CDR2 SNEGSKA (reference sequence). The part of the CDR3 DNA that was read is TGCAGTGCTAGGATTCAGGGCAATGAG. It encodes CSARIQGNE. The full-length CDR3 reads as CSARIQGNEQFF.

About this clone: The sequenced fragment ends 3 residues before the CDR3 boundary, so the rest is inferred from the germline J gene. The chain has TRBV20-1 and TRBJ1-6, with 7 bases aligning to TRBD1. This CDR3 region has 15 residues. J was trimmed by 8 bases and V by 6 bases; bases with no gene match: 13. CDR1 and CDR2 from the germline V gene are DFQATT and SNEGSKA (reference sequence). The CDR3 reads CSARGQLNWDSPLHF. The CDR3 bases that were read are TGCAGTGCGAGGGGGCAATTGAATTGGGATTCACCC.

Concerning this clone itself: With the read ending 3 residues before the CDR3 end, the germline J gene is used to fill in that end. The chain links TRBV30 to TRBJ2-3; 12 nucleotides align to TRBD2. In germline, CDR1 is GTSNPN, CDR2 SVGIG (reference sequence). V lost 3 bases, J lost 6 bases, and 7 bases stayed unmatched. This CDR3 region has 15 residues. The CDR3 spells CAWRSLAGGDDTQYF. CDR3 DNA, as far as it was read: TGTGCCTGGAGGTCCCTAGCGGGGGGGGACGATACG.

As regards this clone: The CDR3 is cut off 3 residues early in the read; its end comes from the germline J gene. The rearrangement uses TRBV30 and TRBJ2-2; TRBD1 is a possible D gene (6 bases). V dropped 1 base and J dropped 6 bases, with 9 bases sitting between them. CDR1 is GTSNPN, CDR2 SVGIG, per germline (reference sequence). There are 13 residues in the CDR3. The CDR3 here is CAWSASGAGELFF. Incomplete CDR3 DNA: TGTGCCTGGAGTGCGTCAGGGGCCGGGGAG.

To note about this clone: From the germline J gene comes the end of the CDR3, since the read stops 3 residues before it. The rearrangement uses TRBV19 and TRBJ1-5; 12 bases align to TRBD1. The V segment lost 6 bases and the J segment 7 bases; nucleotides outside the gene matches: 7. The CDR3 has 15 residues. Per the germline V gene, CDR1 is LNHDA and CDR2 is SQIVND (reference sequence). The part of the CDR3 DNA that was read is TGTGCCAGTAGCCAGGGACAGGGGGCGAGGCAGCCC. It specifies CASSQGQGARQP. The whole CDR3 region reads CASSQGQGARQPQHF.

Concerning this clone itself: The DNA ends 3 residues before the CDR3 does, and the rest of the CDR3 is filled in from the germline J gene. This chain links TRBV10-3 with TRBJ1-5; maybe TRBD1 (5 bases). The CDR3 covers 12 residues. In germline, CDR1 is ENHRY, CDR2 SYGVKD. V was clipped by 3 bases and J by 6 bases, with 6 bases between them. CDR3 residues: CAISEGVQPQHF. The sequenced CDR3 bases are TGTGCCATCAGTGAAGGGGTTCAGCCC.

About this clone: The read terminates 3 residues ahead of where the CDR3 ends, so the germline J gene completes it. The chain is built from TRBV6-4 and TRBJ1-2, with D maybe TRBD1 (6 bases). In germline, CDR1 is MRHNA, CDR2 SNTAGT. The CDR3 extends over 15 amino acids. CDR3 sequence: CASSVSGGAQETYTF. The part of the CDR3 DNA that was read is TGTGCCAGCAGTGTCAGCGGGGGGGCCCAAGAGACC.

Concerning this clone: The read terminates 3 residues ahead of where the CDR3 ends, so the germline J gene completes it. V usage is TRBV5-1 and J usage is TRBJ2-2, with D tentatively TRBD1 (6 bases). This CDR3 spans 16 amino acids. Looked up from germline, CDR1 is SGHRS and CDR2 is YFSETQ. The CDR3 loop is CASSLAATGQNSPLFF. The covered CDR3 bases are TGCGCCAGCAGCTTGGCCGCAACAGGACAGAATTCACCG. The full variable domain, rest sourced from reference TRBV5-1 and TRBJ2-2, is KAGVTQTPRYLIKTRGQQVTLSCSPISGHRSVSWYQQTPGQGLQFLFEYFSETQRNKGNFPGRFSGRQFSNSRSEMNVSTLELGDSALYLCASSLAATGQNSPLFFGEGSRLTVL.

Points on this clone: The CDR3 is cut off 3 residues early in the read; its end comes from the germline J gene. The genes are TRBV6-4 and TRBJ2-3, with D maybe TRBD2 (6 bases). Germline V gene sequence: CDR1 MRHNA, CDR2 SNTAGT. Deletions cut 4 bases from V and 3 bases from J, with 11 bases between. The CDR3 is made up of 14 amino acids. The covered CDR3 bases are TGTGCCAGCAGTGTAGAGGCGGGAACAGATACG. This gives the protein CASSVEAGTDT. The whole CDR3 is CASSVEAGTDTQYF.

About this clone: The CDR3 extends 3 residues past the end of the read, so its final part is completed from the germline J gene. This sequence joins TRBV2 and TRBJ2-5, with D maybe TRBD2 (7 bases). Trimming removed 7 bases from V and 5 bases from J, with 20 bases in between. Per germline, CDR1 SNHLY and CDR2 FYNNEI. This CDR3 is built from 15 residues. The sequenced CDR3 bases are TGTGCCAGCATGAACCTCGGGGAGGGGGGGGAGACC. It codes for CASMNLGEGGET. The complete CDR3 reads CASMNLGEGGETQYF.

About this clone itself: The CDR3 end falls 3 residues outside the read, so it is completed with the germline J gene. The chain uses TRBV20-1 and TRBJ1-1, with D perhaps TRBD1 (5 bases). Germline loops: CDR1 DFQATT, CDR2 SNEGSKA (reference sequence). Trimming took 6 bases from V and 5 from J, leaving 25 bases between them. The CDR3 has 16 residues. The CDR3 protein is CSAVTPISGIGTEAFF. The sequenced CDR3 bases are TGCAGTGCCGTCACCCCTATATCAGGGATAGGGACTGAA.

Comments on this clone: The CDR3 end is not reached by the read, which stops 3 residues before it; the germline J gene fills it in. The gene calls are TRBV7-6 and TRBJ2-1, with D perhaps TRBD2 (6 bases). The CDR3 totals 15 residues. CDR1 is SGHVS, CDR2 FNYEAQ, per germline. V was cut by 3 bases and J by 8 bases, with 17 bases left in between. The CDR3 protein is CASSLPGLGSDEQFF. The covered CDR3 bases are TGTGCCAGCAGCTTGCCGGGACTGGGTTCGGATGAG.

The CDR3 DNA, read in part, is TGTGCCAGCAGCTTGGGGACAGGGACTGGAAACACC. Encoded protein: CASSLGTGTGNT. The whole CDR3 protein is CASSLGTGTGNTIYF. The chain has TRBV7-2 and TRBJ1-3; 9 nucleotides agree with TRBD1. The read gets to within 3 residues of the CDR3 end, and the germline J gene fills in the rest. The CDR3 consists of 15 residues. CDR1 is SGHTA, CDR2 FQGNSA, per germline. Trimming cost V 3 bases and J 2 bases; bases outside gene matches: 2.

With regard to this clone: The CDR3 goes on 3 residues after the read ends, and that part is filled in from the germline J gene. The chain is built from TRBV7-9 and TRBJ2-4; 7 bases are shared with TRBD1. Per germline, CDR1 SEHNR and CDR2 FQNEAQ (reference sequence). This CDR3 has 14 residues. The sequenced CDR3 bases are TGTGCCAGCAGCTTAGGACAGGGAACCTATGGT. Protein: CASSLGQGTYG. The entire CDR3 is CASSLGQGTYGQYF.

Points on this clone: The read halts 3 residues ahead of the CDR3 end, with the missing end drawn from the germline J gene. The genes are TRBV5-1 and TRBJ1-1, with a weak D call TRBD1 (6 bases). Trimming stripped 2 bases from V and 1 base from J, with 15 bases between. The CDR3 covers 16 residues. Germline CDR1 is SGHRS and CDR2 is YFSETQ. CDR3 amino acids: CASSLNTGHPNTEAFF. CDR3 bases read: TGCGCCAGCAGCTTAAACACGGGACACCCGAACACTGAA.

On this clone: The read gets to within 3 residues of the CDR3 end, and the germline J gene fills in the rest. This chain joins TRBV6-2 or TRBV6-3 and TRBJ1-2, with D tentatively TRBD1 (6 bases). Germline V gene lookup returns CDR1 MNHEY and CDR2 SVGEGT. There are 13 residues in the CDR3. Incomplete CDR3 DNA: TGTGCCAGCAGTTACTCCGACAGGTACGAC. Amino acids: CASSYSDRYD. The entire CDR3 protein is CASSYSDRYDYTF.

As regards this clone: The read is 3 residues too short to cover the CDR3 end, so that end is filled in from the germline J gene. J is TRBJ2-4 and V is TRBV6-2 or TRBV6-3, with D tentatively TRBD1 (6 bases). Deletions cut 6 bases from V and 0 bases from J, with 12 bases between. The CDR3 runs 15 residues. CDR1 and CDR2 from the germline V gene are MNHEY and SVGEGT. The sequenced CDR3 bases are TGTGCCAGCAGAAAAGGACAGCCAGCCAAAAACATT. It specifies CASRKGQPAKNI. The full CDR3 is CASRKGQPAKNIQYF.

A word on this clone: The read ends 3 residues early relative to the CDR3; the germline J gene fills the gap. The rearrangement links TRBV2 to TRBJ2-3, with D unresolved. The CDR3 length is 11 residues. CDR1 and CDR2 (germline): SNHLY, FYNNEI. CDR3 DNA (partial): TGTGCCAGCAGTCAGAAAGAGACG. Its translation is CASSQKET. The complete CDR3 reads CASSQKETQYF.

Details on this clone: Coverage ceases 3 residues before the CDR3 finishes, and the germline J gene fills in the end. The chain uses TRBV5-4 and TRBJ1-2; D is perhaps TRBD1 (6 bases). Germline CDR1 reads SGHNT; CDR2 reads YYREEE (reference sequence). V lost 4 bases and J lost 3, with 16 bases in between. The CDR3 runs 15 residues. The sequenced CDR3 bases are TGTGCCAGCAGCCATGCCACAGGGCTAGACTATGGC. Translated, it gives CASSHATGLDYG. The full CDR3 reads CASSHATGLDYGYTF.

With regard to this clone: The read terminates 3 residues before the CDR3 end, so the remaining end is supplied by the germline J gene. This chain joins TRBV7-8 and TRBJ2-1; D uncertain. The V end lost 4 bases, the J end lost 8 bases, and 18 bases lay between the germline ends. This CDR3 is built from 15 residues. Germline assignment: CDR1 SGHVS and CDR2 FQNEAQ. CDR3 protein: CASSWFGSSNDEQFF. CDR3 DNA, as far as it was read: TGTGCCAGCAGCTGGTTCGGGTCCTCAAACGATGAG.

On this clone: One end of the junction fails to match germline, which may point to a read error. The CDR3 extends 3 residues past the end of the read, so its final part is completed from the germline J gene. The sample contains more than one DNA sequence encoding this CDR3. The chain links TRBV20-1 to TRBJ1-6; D is unresolved. This CDR3 region has 14 residues. CDR1 is DFQATT and CDR2 is SNEGSKA in the germline V gene (reference sequence). The CDR3 protein is CSARDTQEYSPLHF. CDR3 bases read: TGCAGCGCTAGAGATACCCAGGAGTATTCACCC.

On this clone itself: Read coverage stops 3 residues before the CDR3 terminus; the germline J gene supplies the remainder. The chain employs TRBV2 and TRBJ1-6; D perhaps matches TRBD1 (6 bases). The CDR3 is 19 amino acids. Trimming took off 0 bases at V and 7 bases at J, with 22 bases between the two ends. The germline V gene encodes CDR1 SNHLY and CDR2 FYNNEI. CDR3 sequence: CASSEAGDMGRLWNSPLHF. CDR3 DNA, as far as it was read: TGTGCCAGCAGTGAAGCGGGGGACATGGGGCGCCTTTGGAATTCACCC.

Points on this clone: Read coverage stops 3 residues before the CDR3 terminus; the germline J gene supplies the remainder. The V and J genes are TRBV2 and TRBJ1-4, with D tentatively TRBD1 (5 bases). V was pared by 7 bases and J by 9 bases, with 21 bases between. This CDR3 has 15 amino acids. Germline loops: CDR1 SNHLY, CDR2 FYNNEI. Incomplete CDR3 DNA: TGTGCCAGCAACCTCATGACCTCCATGGGGCAAAAA. Translated, it gives CASNLMTSMGQK. The CDR3 as a whole reads CASNLMTSMGQKLFF.

To note about this clone: The read ends 3 residues shy of where the CDR3 ends; the end is completed using the germline J gene. J is TRBJ1-5 and V is TRBV5-6; 7 positions agree with TRBD1. Germline loops: CDR1 SGHDT, CDR2 YYEEEE. CDR3 length equals 13 residues. The CDR3: CASSWGQSPPQHF. The DNA read from the CDR3 is TGTGCCAGCAGCTGGGGACAGAGCCCTCCC.